Included here is one T cell receptor (beta chain) sequence, with context. The antigen is not known. This sample is drawn from a study of cytomegalovirus exposure and HLA in healthy donors. Study details: Across some 400 genotyped donors, around 82% landed in the Caucasian-associated ancestry cluster. Points from the study as a whole: A list of around 150 TCR beta chains associated with cytomegalovirus was given. Later on, a genetic analysis was performed. It linked a missense variant in DCLRE1C with V- and J-gene trimming of TCR beta.

CDR1 and CDR2 (germline): MNHEY, SMNVEV (reference sequence). The CDR3 is 14 amino acids. The V and J ends lost 4 bases and 6 bases, in that order; junction bases with no gene match: 2. PCR used 60 Vbeta primers and 13 Jbeta primers. Profiled with immunoSEQ multiplex PCR; TCRdb holds only in-frame clones, not every one. The table shows 55,000 to 75,000 clones, with 60% to 80% occurring only once. Sequencing used PBMCs. This TCR was recovered from a man aged 25-45 years in good health and CMV-seronegative. The chain combines TRBV27 with TRBJ1-5, with 11 bases that match TRBD1. The CDR3 spells CASSWTGGSQPQHF. The CDR3 DNA is TGTGCCAGCAGTTGGACAGGGGGCTCTCAGCCCCAGCATTTT.